What follows describes a single T cell receptor (beta chain). This clonotype was seen a few times. Which antigen it targets is not known. Per-base qualities were not stored, and no clone one base away is much larger. The sample's treatment or condition, from its label and the paper: allogeneic hematopoietic cell transplantation with graft depleted of TCRalphabeta T cells and CD19 B cells. The children who served as transplant recipients had been given grafts of TCRalphabeta/CD19-depleted allogeneic hematopoietic cells. The data were obtained in a study of T-cell reconstitution after alpha-beta-depleted transplantation in children (dated by TCRdb to the mid-2010s). For the study in its entirety: T-cell immune reconstitution after TCRalphabeta/CD19-depleted allogeneic hematopoietic cell transplantation in children was quantitatively tracked in the study by means of TCR repertoire profiling.

From the cysteine up to the phenylalanine, the CDR3 has a length of 11 residues. Here the CDR3 DNA is all that survives: 33 bases in frame from base 1. The junction shows trimming of 5 bases on V and 10 bases on J, plus 11 bases between the germline ends. CDR1 and CDR2, looked up from the germline V gene, are MDHEN and SYDVKM. The library was generated by PCR. This sample was sequenced with an Illumina HiSeq 2500. To normalize quantification of the TCRbeta repertoire, the TCR libraries were built with molecular barcoding that relied on unique molecular identifiers. The public reads were reprocessed in TCRdb via fastp at Q25 and MiXCR, keeping in-frame beta chains. A single entry per CDR3 protein holds the most common genes and DNA from its merged rows. The sample data list about a million distinct CDR3 sequences, and less than 30% of these were observed just once. The top ten constitute around 30% of the sample.

General findings and caveats noted by the study authors: Over the following months the frequencies of hyperexpanded clones went down, and after one year T-cell counts and TCRbeta diversity were mostly credited to newly produced T cells. The apparently early alphabetaT-cell count recovery about two months after transplant was reportedly dependent on only several hundred rapidly expanded clones derived from non-depleted graft cells. The high TCRbeta diversity at day 60 in some patients was ascribed to recipient T cells and intrathymic progenitors that had survived conditioning.

The origin of this receptor is a boy under two years old who had a stem cell transplant for SCID, so the T cells may come from the graft donor. Material: PBMCs, mostly from graft donor cells, obtained 360 days after TCRalphabeta/CD19-depleted stem cell transplant. The rearrangement combines TRBV28 with TRBJ2-5; perhaps TRBD2 is the D gene, with 5 bases matching. The base sequence is TGTGCCAGCAGTCCTCACCGGGACCAGTACTTC. It translates to CASSPHRDQYF.